A single sample is the source of the 3 T cell receptor beta chains below, sequenced in a study of CD8 T cells in Susac syndrome. With random hexamers, reverse transcription was performed on about 0.5 to 1 ug of RNA. TCRdb re-analysed the immunoSEQ multiplex PCR reads in MiXCR, keeping a single row per CDR3 protein. This sample yields hundreds of thousands of distinct CDR3 sequences, of which 75% to 90% are seen a single time; around 0.18% belongs to the top ten. The source material was CD8+ T cells from PBMCs. The receptors were gathered from a human donor with multiple sclerosis.

The chain joins TRBV7-8 to TRBJ1-1; D ambiguous. The V end lost 1 base, the J end lost 4 bases, and 13 bases lay between the germline ends. CDR3 length: 15 residues. Germline CDR1 reads SGHVS; CDR2 reads FQNEAQ. Written as DNA, the CDR3 is TGTGCCAGCAGCTTAGTATTGGGCAGCCGCACTGAAGCTTTCTTT. Translating gives CASSLVLGSRTEAFF.

The chain combines TRBV20-1 with TRBJ2-1; 8 bases line up with TRBD1. The CDR3 has 17 residues. Per the germline V gene, CDR1 is DFQATT and CDR2 is SNEGSKA (reference sequence). V shed 5 bases and J 4 bases; nucleotides not matched to a gene: 16. CDR3 sequence (DNA): TGCAGTGCTGGGGCGATACGACAGGGGTCCGTTTACAATGAGCAGTTCTTC. This codes for CSAGAIRQGSVYNEQFF.

The rearrangement uses TRBV24-1 and TRBJ2-4; D could derive from TRBD1 or TRBD2 (5 bases each). The length of the CDR3 is 15 residues. Deletions cut 9 bases from V and 4 bases from J, with 18 bases between. In germline, CDR1 is KGHDR, CDR2 SFDVKD. The CDR3 sequence is CATQSFPRGKNIQYF. The DNA for the CDR3 is TGTGCCACCCAATCTTTCCCGAGGGGTAAAAACATTCAGTACTTC.